What follows is one T cell receptor beta chain and its context. TCRdb reprocessed the 5' RACE reads and stores each CDR3 protein as one record, lacking DNA. The table for this sample gives over 150,000 distinct CDR3 sequences. These data belong to a study of T cells expressing NK-cell markers. Germline CDR1 is SGHNT and CDR2 is YYREEE (reference sequence). The CDR3 is made up of 13 amino acids. The material sequenced was blood T cells: a sorted CD56 or NKG2C T cell subset, CD4+ or CD8+ T cells, or bulk PBMC T cells (not recorded which). The chain couples TRBV5-4 to TRBJ1-1. This clonotype was sampled from a woman between 50 and 59 years old in good health. The CDR3 protein is CASSLYSVTEAFF.